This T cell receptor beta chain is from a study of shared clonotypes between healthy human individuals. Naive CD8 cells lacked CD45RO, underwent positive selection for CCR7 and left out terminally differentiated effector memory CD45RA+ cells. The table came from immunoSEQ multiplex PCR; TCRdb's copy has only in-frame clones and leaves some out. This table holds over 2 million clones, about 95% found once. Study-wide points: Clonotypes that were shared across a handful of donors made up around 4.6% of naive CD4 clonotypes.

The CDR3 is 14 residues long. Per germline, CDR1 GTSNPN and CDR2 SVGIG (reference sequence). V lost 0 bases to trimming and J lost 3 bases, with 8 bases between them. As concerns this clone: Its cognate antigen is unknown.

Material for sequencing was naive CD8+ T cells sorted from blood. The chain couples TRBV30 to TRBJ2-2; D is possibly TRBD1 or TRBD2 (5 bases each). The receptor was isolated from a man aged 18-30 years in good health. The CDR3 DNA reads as TGTGCCTGGAGTGTACCGGGGCACACCGGGGAGCTGTTTTTT. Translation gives CAWSVPGHTGELFF.